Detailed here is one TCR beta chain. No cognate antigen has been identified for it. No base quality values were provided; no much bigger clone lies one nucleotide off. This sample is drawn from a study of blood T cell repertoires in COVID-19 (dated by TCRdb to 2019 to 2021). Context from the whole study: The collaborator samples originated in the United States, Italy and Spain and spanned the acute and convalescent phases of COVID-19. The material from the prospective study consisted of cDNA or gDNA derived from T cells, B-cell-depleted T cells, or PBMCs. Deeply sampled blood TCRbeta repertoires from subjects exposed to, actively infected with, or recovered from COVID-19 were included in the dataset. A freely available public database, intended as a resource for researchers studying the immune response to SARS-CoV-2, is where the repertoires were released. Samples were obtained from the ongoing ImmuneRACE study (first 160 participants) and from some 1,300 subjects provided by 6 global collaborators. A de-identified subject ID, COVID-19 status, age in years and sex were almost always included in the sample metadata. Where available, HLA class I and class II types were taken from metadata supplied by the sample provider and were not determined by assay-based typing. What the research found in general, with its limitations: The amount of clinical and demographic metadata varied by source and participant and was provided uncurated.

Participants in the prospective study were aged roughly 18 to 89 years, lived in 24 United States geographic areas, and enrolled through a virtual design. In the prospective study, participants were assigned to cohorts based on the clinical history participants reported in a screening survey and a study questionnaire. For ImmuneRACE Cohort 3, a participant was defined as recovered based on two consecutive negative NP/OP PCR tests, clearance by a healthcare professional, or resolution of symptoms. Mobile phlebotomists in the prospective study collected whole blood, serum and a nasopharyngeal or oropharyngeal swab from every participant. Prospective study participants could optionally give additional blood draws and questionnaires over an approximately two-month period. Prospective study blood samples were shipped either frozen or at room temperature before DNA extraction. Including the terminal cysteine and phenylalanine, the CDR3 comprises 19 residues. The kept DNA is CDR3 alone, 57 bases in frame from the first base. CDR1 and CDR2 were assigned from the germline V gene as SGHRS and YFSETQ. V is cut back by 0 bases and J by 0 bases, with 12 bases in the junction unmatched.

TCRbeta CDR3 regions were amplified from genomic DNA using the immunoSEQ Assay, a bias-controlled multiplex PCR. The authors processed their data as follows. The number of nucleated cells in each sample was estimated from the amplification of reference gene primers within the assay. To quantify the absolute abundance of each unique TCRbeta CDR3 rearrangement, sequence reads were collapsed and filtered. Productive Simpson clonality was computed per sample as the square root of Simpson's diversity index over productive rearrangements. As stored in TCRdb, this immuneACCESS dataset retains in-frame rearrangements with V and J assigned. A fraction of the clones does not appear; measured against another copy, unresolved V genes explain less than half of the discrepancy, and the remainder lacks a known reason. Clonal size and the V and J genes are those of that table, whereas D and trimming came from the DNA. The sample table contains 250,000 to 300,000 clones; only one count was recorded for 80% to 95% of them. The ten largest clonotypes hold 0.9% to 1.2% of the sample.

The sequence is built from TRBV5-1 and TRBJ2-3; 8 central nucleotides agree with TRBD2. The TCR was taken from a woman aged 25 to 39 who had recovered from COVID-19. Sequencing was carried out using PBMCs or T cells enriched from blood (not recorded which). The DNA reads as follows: TGCGCCAGCAGCTTGGAAGGTGCGGGAGGAATAGTTAGCACAGATACGCAGTATTTT. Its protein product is CASSLEGAGGIVSTDTQYF.